This entry features one TCR beta chain sequence. The ends were cut back, 0 bases at V and 0 bases at J, with 11 bases in the middle. Germline CDR1 and CDR2: MNHEY and SVGEGT. This CDR3 is built from 16 residues. As originally analysed: From reference gene primer amplification, estimates of nucleated cell counts were derived. Profiled with immunoSEQ multiplex PCR; TCRdb holds only in-frame clones, not every one. V, J and clone size derive from that table, while D and trimming were established from the DNA sequence. The top ten clones hold around 9% of a sample with tens of thousands of clones, 90% to 95% of them seen once. The data were taken from a study of blood T cell repertoires in COVID-19. Across the study: Sites in the United States, Italy and Spain provided acute and convalescent COVID-19 samples. PBMCs, B-cell-depleted T cells, or T cells were the source of the cDNA or gDNA that made up the material.

Material: peripheral blood. The TCR was taken from a human donor in a cohort sampled during active COVID-19. The rearrangement uses TRBV6-2 or TRBV6-3 and TRBJ1-2; D unclear. CDR3 sequence reads: CASSYSIRDTNYGYTF. The DNA for the CDR3 is TGTGCCAGCAGTTACTCGATACGGGATACTAACTATGGCTACACCTTC.